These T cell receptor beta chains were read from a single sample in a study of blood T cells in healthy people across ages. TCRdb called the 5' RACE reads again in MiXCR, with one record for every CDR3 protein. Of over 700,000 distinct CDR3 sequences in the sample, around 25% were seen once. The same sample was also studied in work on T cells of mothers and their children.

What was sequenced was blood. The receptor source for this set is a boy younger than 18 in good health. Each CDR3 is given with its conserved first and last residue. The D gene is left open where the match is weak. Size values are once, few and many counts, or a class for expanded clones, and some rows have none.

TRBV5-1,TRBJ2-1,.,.,CASSPLQDEQFF,TGCGCCAGCAGCCCCCTCCAGGACGAGCAGTTCTTC
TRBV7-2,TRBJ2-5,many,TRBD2,CASSFDGGETQYF,TGTGCCAGCAGCTTTGACGGGGGGGAGACCCAGTACTTC
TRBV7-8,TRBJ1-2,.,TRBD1,CASSLAPTGHHGEGYTF,TGTGCCAGCAGCTTAGCCCCGACAGGGCACCACGGAGAAGGCTACACCTTC
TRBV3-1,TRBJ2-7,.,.,CASGSGPEYEQYF,TGTGCCAGCGGATCCGGGCCCGAATACGAGCAGTACTTC
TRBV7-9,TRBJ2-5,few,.,CASSPSYGETQYF,TGTGCCAGCAGCCCTAGCTACGGAGAGACCCAGTACTTC
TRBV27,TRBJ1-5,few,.,CASRRRNSNQPQHF,TGTGCCAGCAGGCGACGGAATAGCAATCAGCCCCAGCATTTT
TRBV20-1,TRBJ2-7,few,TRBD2,CSASPSTSLTYEQYF,TGCAGTGCTAGCCCATCGACTAGCTTAACCTACGAGCAGTACTTC
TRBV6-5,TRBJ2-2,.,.,CASSYSSIGELFF,TGTGCCAGCAGTTACTCGTCCATCGGGGAGCTGTTTTTT
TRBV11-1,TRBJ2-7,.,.,CASSLFLDTYEQYF,TGTGCCAGCAGCTTATTTCTGGATACCTACGAGCAGTACTTC
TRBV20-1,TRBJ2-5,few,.,CSARDRRLLARETQYF,TGCAGTGCTAGAGATAGGAGGTTACTAGCACGAGAGACTCAGTACTTC
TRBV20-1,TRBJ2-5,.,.,CSAAQGYQETQYF,TGCAGTGCTGCGCAGGGGTACCAAGAGACCCAGTACTTC
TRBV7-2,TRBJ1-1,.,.,CASSLRGEMNTEAFF,TGTGCCAGCAGCTTAAGAGGGGAAATGAACACTGAAGCTTTCTTT
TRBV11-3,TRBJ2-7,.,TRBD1,CASSSLDRGLREQYF,TGTGCCAGCAGCTCCCTGGACAGGGGTCTACGAGAGCAGTACTTC
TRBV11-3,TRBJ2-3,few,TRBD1,CASSLRTGGLVGPDTDTQYF,TGTGCCAGCAGCTTACGGACAGGGGGCTTAGTGGGGCCGGACACAGATACGCAGTATTTT
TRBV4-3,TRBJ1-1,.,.,CASSQSAPAGNTEAFF,TGCGCCAGCAGCCAGTCTGCCCCCGCAGGGAACACTGAAGCTTTCTTT
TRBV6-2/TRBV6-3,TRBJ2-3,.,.,CASSLHRRDPDTQYF,TGTGCCAGCAGTTTACACCGGAGGGACCCAGATACGCAGTATTTT
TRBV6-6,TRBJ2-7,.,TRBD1,CASRGTASSYEQYF,TGTGCCAGCAGAGGGACAGCGAGCTCCTACGAGCAGTACTTC
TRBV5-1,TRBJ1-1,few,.,CASSFAQGRTEAFF,TGCGCCAGCAGCTTCGCTCAGGGTAGGACTGAAGCTTTCTTT
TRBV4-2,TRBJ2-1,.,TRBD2,CASSPKAGDSYNEQFF,TGTGCCAGCAGTCCGAAAGCGGGGGACTCCTACAATGAGCAGTTCTTC
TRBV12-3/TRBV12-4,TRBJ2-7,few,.,CASSLRQGSGEQYF,TGTGCCAGCAGTTTAAGGCAAGGCTCGGGGGAGCAGTACTTC
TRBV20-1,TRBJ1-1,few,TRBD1,CSVRTGADTEAFF,TGCAGTGTCCGGACAGGGGCGGACACTGAAGCTTTCTTT
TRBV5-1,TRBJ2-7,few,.,CASSLEPGGFEQYF,TGCGCCAGCAGCTTGGAACCCGGAGGCTTTGAGCAGTACTTC
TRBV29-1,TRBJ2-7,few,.,CSVAYTHSYEQYF,TGCAGCGTTGCTTACACCCACTCCTACGAGCAGTACTTC
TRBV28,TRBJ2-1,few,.,CASSLGGVGHNEQFF,TGTGCCAGCAGTTTAGGTGGGGTGGGACACAATGAGCAGTTCTTC
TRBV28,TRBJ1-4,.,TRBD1,CASRETGAEKLFF,TGTGCCAGTAGAGAAACAGGGGCTGAAAAACTGTTTTTT
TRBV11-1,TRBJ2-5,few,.,CASSLAGPKRETQYF,TGTGCCAGCAGCTTAGCAGGGCCAAAACGGGAGACCCAGTACTTC
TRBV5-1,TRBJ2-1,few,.,CASSLNAQDSPYNEQFF,TGCGCCAGCAGCTTGAACGCCCAGGACTCCCCCTACAATGAGCAGTTCTTC
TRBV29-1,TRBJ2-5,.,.,CSVELFLQETQYF,TGCAGCGTTGAATTGTTTCTCCAAGAGACCCAGTACTTC
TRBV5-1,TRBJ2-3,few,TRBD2,CASSLGLAGGYTQYF,TGCGCCAGCAGCTTGGGACTAGCGGGGGGTTATACGCAGTATTTT
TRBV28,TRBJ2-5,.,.,CASSLPTREEGQRGETQYF,TGTGCCAGCAGTTTACCAACCCGCGAGGAGGGGCAGCGAGGGGAGACCCAGTACTTC
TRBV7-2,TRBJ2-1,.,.,CASSIPENEQFF,TGTGCCAGCAGCATCCCGGAAAATGAGCAGTTCTTC
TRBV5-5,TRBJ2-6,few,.,CASSLGQVKGANVLTF,TGTGCCAGCAGCTTGGGTCAGGTCAAAGGGGCCAACGTCCTGACTTTC
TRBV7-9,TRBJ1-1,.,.,CASSPTGRPEAFF,TGTGCCAGCAGCCCTACCGGGAGACCTGAAGCTTTCTTT
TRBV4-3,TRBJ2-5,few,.,CASSRRQGNQETQYF,TGCGCCAGCAGCCGAAGGCAGGGGAACCAAGAGACCCAGTACTTC
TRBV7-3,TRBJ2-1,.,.,CASSLTSGSPKNEQFF,TGTGCCAGCAGCTTAACTTCCGGCTCTCCCAAGAATGAGCAGTTCTTC
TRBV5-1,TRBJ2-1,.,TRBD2,CAREGSQFLTSGKIYEQFF,TGCGCCAGAGAGGGGTCCCAATTCCTGACTAGCGGGAAGATCTACGAGCAGTTCTTC
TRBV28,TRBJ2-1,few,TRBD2,CASSTTSGRTFEQFF,TGTGCCAGCAGTACTACTAGCGGGAGAACTTTTGAGCAGTTCTTC
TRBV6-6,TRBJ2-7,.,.,CASSPPGAQYEQYF,TGTGCCAGCAGTCCCCCGGGGGCGCAGTACGAGCAGTACTTC
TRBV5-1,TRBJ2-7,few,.,CASSHLLGPTYEQYF,TGCGCCAGCAGCCACTTACTCGGTCCTACCTACGAGCAGTACTTC
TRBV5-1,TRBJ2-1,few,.,CASSPWSFPNEQFF,TGCGCCAGCAGCCCATGGTCCTTTCCCAATGAGCAGTTCTTC
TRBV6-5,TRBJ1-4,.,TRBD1,CASSYSGQGVMGEKLFF,TGTGCCAGCAGTTACTCGGGACAGGGGGTAATGGGGGAAAAACTGTTTTTT
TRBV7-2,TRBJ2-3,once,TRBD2,CASRGEGVGAQYF,TGTGCCAGCAGGGGGGAGGGCGTTGGAGCGCAGTATTTT
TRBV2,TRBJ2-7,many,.,CASSEPRGPSGEQYF,TGTGCCAGCAGTGAACCCCGGGGGCCTTCGGGAGAGCAGTACTTC
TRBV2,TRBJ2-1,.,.,CASRSSYNEQFF,TGTGCCAGCAGGAGCTCCTACAATGAGCAGTTCTTC
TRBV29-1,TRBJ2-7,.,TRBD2,CSVVLAGVVSYEQYF,TGCAGCGTAGTACTAGCGGGAGTAGTCTCCTACGAGCAGTACTTC